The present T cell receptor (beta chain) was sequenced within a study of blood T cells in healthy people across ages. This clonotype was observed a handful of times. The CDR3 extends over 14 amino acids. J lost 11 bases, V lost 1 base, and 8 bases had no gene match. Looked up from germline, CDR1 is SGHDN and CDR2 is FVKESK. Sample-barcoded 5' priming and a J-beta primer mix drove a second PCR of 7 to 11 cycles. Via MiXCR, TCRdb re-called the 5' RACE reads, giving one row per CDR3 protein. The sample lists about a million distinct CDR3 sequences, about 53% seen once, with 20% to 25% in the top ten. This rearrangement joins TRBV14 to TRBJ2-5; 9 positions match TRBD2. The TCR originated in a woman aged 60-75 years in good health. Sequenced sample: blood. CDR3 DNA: TGTGCCAGCAGCCAAGGCTTCACTAGCGGGCCGCAGTACTTC. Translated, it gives CASSQGFTSGPQYF.